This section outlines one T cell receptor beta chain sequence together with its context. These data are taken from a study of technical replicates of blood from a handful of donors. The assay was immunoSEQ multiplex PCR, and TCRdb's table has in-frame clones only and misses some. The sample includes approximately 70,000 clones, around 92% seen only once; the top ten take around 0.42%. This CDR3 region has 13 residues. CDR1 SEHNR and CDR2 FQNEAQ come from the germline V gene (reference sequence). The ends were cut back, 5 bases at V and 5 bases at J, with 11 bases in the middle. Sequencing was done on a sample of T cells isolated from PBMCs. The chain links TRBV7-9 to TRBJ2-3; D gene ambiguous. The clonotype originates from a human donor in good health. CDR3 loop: CASSLPIGDTQYF. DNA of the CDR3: TGTGCCAGCAGCCTACCCATCGGAGATACGCAGTATTTT. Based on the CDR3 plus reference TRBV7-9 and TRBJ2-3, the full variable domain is DTGVSQNPRHKITKRGQNVTFRCDPISEHNRLYWYRQTLGQGPEFLTYFQNEAQLEKSRLLSDRFSAERPKGSFSTLEIQRTEQGDSAMYLCASSLPIGDTQYFGPGTRLTVL.